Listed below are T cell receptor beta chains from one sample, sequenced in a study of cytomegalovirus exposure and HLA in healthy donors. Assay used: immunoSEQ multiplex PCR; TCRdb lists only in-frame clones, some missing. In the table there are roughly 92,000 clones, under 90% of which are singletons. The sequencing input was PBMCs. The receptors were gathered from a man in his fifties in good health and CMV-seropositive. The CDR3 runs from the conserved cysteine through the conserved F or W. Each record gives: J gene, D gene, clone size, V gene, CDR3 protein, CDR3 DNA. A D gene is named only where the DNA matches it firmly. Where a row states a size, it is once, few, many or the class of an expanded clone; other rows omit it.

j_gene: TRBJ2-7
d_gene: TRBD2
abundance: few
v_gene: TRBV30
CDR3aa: CAWSAGLAGYEQYF
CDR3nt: TGTGCCTGGAGTGCGGGACTAGCGGGATACGAGCAGTACTTC

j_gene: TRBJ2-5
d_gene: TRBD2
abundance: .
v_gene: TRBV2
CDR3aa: CASRAGGETQYF
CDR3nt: TGTGCCAGCAGGGCGGGGGGGGAGACCCAGTACTTC

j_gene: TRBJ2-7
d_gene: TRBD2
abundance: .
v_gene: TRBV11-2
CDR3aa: CASSSTFGGRTFYEQYF
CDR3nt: TGTGCCAGCAGCTCCACCTTCGGCGGGAGGACCTTCTACGAGCAGTACTTC

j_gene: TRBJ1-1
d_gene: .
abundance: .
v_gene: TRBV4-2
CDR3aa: CASSQPDLTVMNTEALF
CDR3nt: TGTGCCAGCAGCCAACCCGATCTCACAGTTATGAACACTGAAGCTCTCTTT

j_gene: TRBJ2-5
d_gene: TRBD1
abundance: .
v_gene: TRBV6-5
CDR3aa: CASSRDRVYETQYF
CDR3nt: TGTGCCAGCAGCCGGGACAGGGTATACGAGACCCAGTACTTC

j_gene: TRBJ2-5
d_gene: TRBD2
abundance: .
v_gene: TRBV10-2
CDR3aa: CASEPGLGAQPPAETQYF
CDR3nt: TGCGCCAGCGAGCCGGGACTAGGCGCTCAGCCTCCCGCGGAGACCCAGTACTTC

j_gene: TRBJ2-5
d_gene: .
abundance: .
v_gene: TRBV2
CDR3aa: CASSDAEGGVETQYF
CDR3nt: TGTGCCAGCAGTGACGCCGAGGGGGGGGTGGAGACCCAGTACTTC

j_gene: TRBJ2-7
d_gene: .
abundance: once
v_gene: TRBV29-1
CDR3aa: CSVVGGPGSYEQYF
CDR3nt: TGCAGCGTCGTAGGGGGACCGGGATCCTACGAGCAGTACTTC

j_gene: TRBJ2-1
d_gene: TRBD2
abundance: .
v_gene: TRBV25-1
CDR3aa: CASSWTSGITYNEQFF
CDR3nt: TGTGCCAGCAGCTGGACTAGCGGGATCACCTACAATGAGCAGTTCTTC

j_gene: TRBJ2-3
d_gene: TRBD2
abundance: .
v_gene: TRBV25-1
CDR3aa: CASSAGLAGAGDTQYF
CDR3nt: TGTGCCAGCAGTGCGGGACTAGCGGGAGCGGGAGATACGCAGTATTTT

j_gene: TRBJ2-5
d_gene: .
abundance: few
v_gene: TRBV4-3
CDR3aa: CASSQAGVSETQYF
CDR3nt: TGCGCCAGCAGCCAAGCAGGCGTGTCGGAGACCCAGTACTTC

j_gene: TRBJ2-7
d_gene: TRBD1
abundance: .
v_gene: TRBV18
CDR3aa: CASSPPGQSYEQYF
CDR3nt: TGTGCCAGCTCACCACCGGGACAGTCCTACGAGCAGTACTTC

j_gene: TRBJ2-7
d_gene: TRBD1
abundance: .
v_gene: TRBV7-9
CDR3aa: CASSTRDRPYEQYF
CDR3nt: TGTGCCAGCAGCACCCGGGACAGACCCTACGAGCAGTACTTC

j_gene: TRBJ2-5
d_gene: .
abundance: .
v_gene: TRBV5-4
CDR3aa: CASRTGRGDTQYF
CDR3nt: TGTGCCAGTAGAACAGGGAGGGGGGATACCCAGTACTTC

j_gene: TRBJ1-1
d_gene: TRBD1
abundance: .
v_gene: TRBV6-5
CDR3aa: CASNRQGAGEAFF
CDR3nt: TGTGCCAGCAATCGACAGGGGGCCGGTGAAGCTTTCTTT

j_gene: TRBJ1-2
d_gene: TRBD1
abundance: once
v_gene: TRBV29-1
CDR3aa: CSVAGGENGYTF
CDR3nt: TGCAGCGTAGCAGGGGGCGAAAACGGCTACACCTTC

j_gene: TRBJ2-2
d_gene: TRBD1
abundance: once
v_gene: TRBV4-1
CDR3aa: CASSQVSGQGTGELFF
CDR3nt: TGCGCCAGCAGCCAAGTGTCGGGACAGGGAACCGGGGAGCTGTTTTTT

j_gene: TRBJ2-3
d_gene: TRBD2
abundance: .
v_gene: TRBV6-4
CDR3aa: CASSIAGGGADTQYF
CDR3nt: TGTGCCAGCAGCATAGCGGGAGGAGGCGCAGATACGCAGTATTTT

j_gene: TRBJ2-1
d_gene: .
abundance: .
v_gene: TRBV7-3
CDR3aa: CASSLRVGVEQFF
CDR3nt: TGTGCCAGCAGCTTAAGGGTAGGAGTCGAGCAGTTCTTC

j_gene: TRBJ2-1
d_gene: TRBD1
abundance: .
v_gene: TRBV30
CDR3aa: CAWSVQGELQFF
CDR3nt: TGTGCCTGGAGTGTACAGGGGGAACTCCAGTTCTTC

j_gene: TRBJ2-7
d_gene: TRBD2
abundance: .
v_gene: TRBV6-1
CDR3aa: CASRPGGSTEQYF
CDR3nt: TGTGCCAGCAGACCGGGGGGTAGCACCGAGCAGTACTTC

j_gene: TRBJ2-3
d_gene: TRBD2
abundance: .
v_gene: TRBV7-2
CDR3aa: CASSPSPGLGSTDTQYF
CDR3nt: TGTGCCAGCAGCCCCAGCCCAGGACTAGGGTCCACAGATACGCAGTATTTT

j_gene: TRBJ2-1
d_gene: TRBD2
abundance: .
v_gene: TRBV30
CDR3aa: CAWSVGTSGVNEQFF
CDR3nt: TGTGCCTGGAGTGTAGGGACTAGCGGAGTTAATGAGCAGTTCTTC

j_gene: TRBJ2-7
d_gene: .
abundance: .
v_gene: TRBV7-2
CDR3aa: CASSFFGRQSYEQYF
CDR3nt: TGTGCCAGCAGCTTTTTCGGTCGTCAATCCTACGAGCAGTACTTC

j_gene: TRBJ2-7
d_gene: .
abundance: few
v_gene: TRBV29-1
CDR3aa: CSVVQVTPPYEQYF
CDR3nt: TGCAGCGTCGTACAGGTTACCCCCCCCTACGAGCAGTACTTC

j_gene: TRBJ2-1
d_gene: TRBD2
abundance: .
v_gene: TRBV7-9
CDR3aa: CASSPVRERTYNEQFF
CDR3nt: TGTGCCAGCAGCCCCGTGCGGGAGAGGACCTACAATGAGCAGTTCTTC

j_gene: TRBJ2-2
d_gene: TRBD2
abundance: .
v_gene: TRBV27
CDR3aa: CASSFSGAANTGELFF
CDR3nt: TGTGCCAGCAGTTTCAGCGGGGCCGCGAACACCGGGGAGCTGTTTTTT

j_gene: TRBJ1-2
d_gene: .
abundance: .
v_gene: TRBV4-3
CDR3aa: CASSQEMEGGYTF
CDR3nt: TGCGCCAGCAGCCAAGAAATGGAGGGCGGCTACACCTTC

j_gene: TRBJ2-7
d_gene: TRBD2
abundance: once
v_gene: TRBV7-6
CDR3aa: CASSSNMGLAGDEQYF
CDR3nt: TGTGCCAGCAGCTCCAATATGGGACTAGCGGGCGACGAGCAGTACTTC

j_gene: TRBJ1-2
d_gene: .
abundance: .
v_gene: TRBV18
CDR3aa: CASSPDSNYGYTF
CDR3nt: TGTGCCAGCTCACCGGACAGCAACTATGGCTACACCTTC

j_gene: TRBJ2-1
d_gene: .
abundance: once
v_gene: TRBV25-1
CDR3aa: CASSDRQGLLAKQFF
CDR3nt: TGTGCCAGCAGTGATAGGCAGGGCCTACTCGCCAAGCAGTTCTTC